The 19 T cell receptor beta chains listed next were all sequenced from one sample in a study of blood T cell repertoires in COVID-19. Sequenced by immunoSEQ multiplex PCR; TCRdb stores in-frame clones only, minus some. The table records under 300,000 clones, about 87% of them present only once. The specimen sequenced was peripheral blood. All receptors derive from a woman aged 40 to 55 with acute or convalescent COVID-19.

This clone came up once. V and J are TRBV9 and TRBJ2-3; 7 nucleotides agree with TRBD2. The CDR3 consists of 18 residues. Trimming cost V 3 bases and J 2 bases; bases outside gene matches: 15. Germline values: CDR1 SGDLS, CDR2 YYNGEE. DNA for the CDR3: TGTGCCAGCAGCGAGGGAGGGCCGAGACATACGATCACAGATACGCAGTATTTT. Amino acid sequence: CASSEGGPRHTITDTQYF.

The chain carries TRBV27 and TRBJ1-3, with TRBD1 matching 10 bases. The ends lost 6 bases at V and 7 bases at J; junction bases unmatched: 15. Germline loops: CDR1 MNHEY, CDR2 SMNVEV (reference sequence). The CDR3 totals 17 residues. For the CDR3, the DNA is TGTGCCAGCAGCCAAAAGAGGTACCCGGGACAGGGGAACACCATATATTTT. Translating it yields CASSQKRYPGQGNTIYF.

The chain uses TRBV5-1 and TRBJ2-6, with TRBD1 identical over 8 bases. The germline gives CDR1 SGHRS, CDR2 YFSETQ. The V and J ends lost 3 bases and 1 base, in that order; junction bases with no gene match: 3. The CDR3 loop spans 16 amino acids. This chain's CDR3 is CASSSGGASGANVLTF. As DNA, the CDR3 is TGCGCCAGCAGCTCAGGGGGCGCATCTGGGGCCAACGTCCTGACTTTC. Based on the CDR3 plus reference TRBV5-1 and TRBJ2-6, the full variable domain is KAGVTQTPRYLIKTRGQQVTLSCSPISGHRSVSWYQQTPGQGLQFLFEYFSETQRNKGNFPGRFSGRQFSNSRSEMNVSTLELGDSALYLCASSSGGASGANVLTFGAGSRLTVL.

This chain links TRBV7-8 with TRBJ2-3, with TRBD2 identical over 8 bases. The germline V gene has CDR1 SGHVS and CDR2 FQNEAQ. The trim removed 4 bases at V and 6 bases at J, leaving 12 bases unmatched. This CDR3 comprises 16 residues. CDR3 protein: CASSYKVSGEDDTQYF. The CDR3 region has the DNA TGTGCCAGCAGCTATAAGGTTAGCGGGGAGGATGATACGCAGTATTTT.

This clone was seen only once. The rearrangement links TRBV29-1 to TRBJ1-2, with D maybe TRBD1 (6 bases). This CDR3 contains 13 residues. CDR1 and CDR2 (germline): SQVTM, ANQGSEA. Trimming stripped 4 bases from V and 3 bases from J, with 12 bases between. In DNA, the CDR3 is TGCAGCGTTGTCAGGGGAGGGGACTATGGCTACACCTTC. Its translation is CSVVRGGDYGYTF.

This clone was counted a few times. The rearrangement uses TRBV6-4 and TRBJ2-7; 8 bases match TRBD2. J was trimmed by 12 bases and V by 0 bases; bases with no gene match: 7. The germline V gene has CDR1 MRHNA and CDR2 SNTAGT. The CDR3 loop spans 13 amino acids. The DNA for the CDR3 is TGTGCCAGCAGTGACTCGCGGGGGGCAGGAGGGTACGTC. This sequence encodes CASSDSRGAGGYV.

This chain connects TRBV7-2 to TRBJ2-1, with a possible D match to TRBD2 (6 bases). In germline, CDR1 is SGHTA, CDR2 FQGNSA. The CDR3 consists of 15 residues. The ends were cut back, 5 bases at V and 2 bases at J, with 13 bases in the middle. The CDR3 is CASSTSGVTYNEQFF. CDR3 in DNA: TGTGCCAGCAGCACCTCGGGGGTAACCTACAATGAGCAGTTCTTC.

The chain has TRBV10-1 and TRBJ1-1, with 8 positions matching TRBD1. This CDR3 contains 14 residues. Germline trimming cut 10 bases from V and 1 base from J; bases unmatched to any gene: 8. Germline CDR1 WNHNN, CDR2 SYGVQD (reference sequence). CDR3: CATWAGTGNTEAFF. CDR3 nucleotides: TGCGCCACTTGGGCGGGGACAGGGAACACTGAAGCTTTCTTT.

The count of this clone is one. The chain joins TRBV15 to TRBJ1-4; D uncertain. CDR1 is LNHNV and CDR2 is YYDKDF in the germline V gene (reference sequence). This CDR3 is built from 16 residues. Trimming shortened V by 0 bases and J by 0 bases, and 8 bases separated the two germline ends. CDR3 in amino acids: CATSRDLVATNEKLFF. In DNA form, the CDR3 reads TGTGCCACCAGCAGAGACCTAGTTGCAACTAATGAAAAACTGTTTTTT.

The chain has TRBV5-6 and TRBJ1-2; 7 bases are a match to TRBD1. Germline V gene lookup returns CDR1 SGHDT and CDR2 YYEEEE. The length of the CDR3 is 14 residues. The V segment lost 3 bases and the J segment 8 bases; nucleotides outside the gene matches: 10. CDR3 sequence (DNA): TGTGCCAGCAGCTCCCCTGGGACAGTAAAGGGCTACACCTTC. Protein: CASSSPGTVKGYTF.

This CDR3 is CASREGSSEVNNYGYTF. The CDR3 region has the DNA TGTGCCAGCAGAGAGGGCAGCTCCGAAGTTAATAACTATGGCTACACCTTC. The V gene is TRBV5-4, the J gene TRBJ1-2; D gene unclear. Germline V CDR1 and CDR2: SGHNT, YYREEE (reference sequence). The CDR3 sequence is 17 residues long. V gave up 5 bases and J gave up 1 base, with 21 bases separating them. Filled out from reference TRBV5-4 and TRBJ1-2, the complete variable domain reads ETGVTQSPTHLIKTRGQQVTLRCSSQSGHNTVSWYQQALGQGPQFIFQYYREEENGRGNFPPRFSGLQFPNYSSELNVNALELDDSALYLCASREGSSEVNNYGYTFGSGTRLTVV.

The V gene is TRBV24-1, the J gene TRBJ2-1; 8 bases are shared with TRBD2. Germline V gene data show CDR1 as KGHDR and CDR2 as SFDVKD. V lost 4 bases to trimming and J lost 5 bases; unmatched junction nucleotides: 6. The CDR3 runs 15 residues. The CDR3 DNA follows: TGTGCCACCAGTGACGCCGCGGGGGGTAACAATGAGCAGTTCTTC. Translating gives CATSDAAGGNNEQFF.

The V call is TRBV9, the J call TRBJ2-5; 15 positions match TRBD2. The CDR3 is made up of 16 amino acids. Losses at the gene ends were 3 bases for V and 5 bases for J; bases not matched to a gene: 5. CDR1 and CDR2 (germline): SGDLS, YYNGEE. The CDR3 DNA follows: TGTGCCAGCAGCGATGGACTAGCGGGGGGGCGGGAGACCCAGTACTTC. As protein: CASSDGLAGGRETQYF.

This clone occurred a few times. V usage is TRBV7-3 and J usage is TRBJ2-2; D possibly corresponds to TRBD1 (6 bases). CDR3 length: 16 residues. The germline gives CDR1 SGHTA, CDR2 FQGTGA. Trimming took 2 bases from V and 0 from J, leaving 10 bases between them. CDR3 loop: CASSLLGASNTGELFF. The CDR3 bases are TGTGCCAGCAGCTTATTGGGGGCCTCGAACACCGGGGAGCTGTTTTTT. Full variable domain (rest looked up from reference TRBV7-3 and TRBJ2-2): GAGVSQTPSNKVTEKGKYVELRCDPISGHTALYWYRQSLGQGPEFLIYFQGTGAADDSGLPNDRFFAVRPEGSVSTLKIQRTERGDSAVYLCASSLLGASNTGELFFGEGSRLTVL.

The V gene is TRBV5-1, the J gene TRBJ1-1; a possible D gene is TRBD1 (5 bases). Per germline, CDR1 SGHRS and CDR2 YFSETQ. V lost 0 bases and J 2 bases, leaving 14 bases between the germline ends. This CDR3 has 16 residues. CDR3 DNA sequence: TGCGCCAGCAGCTTGGGGCCTTTCCAGGGAAACACTGAAGCTTTCTTT. Its translation: CASSLGPFQGNTEAFF.

The rearrangement uses TRBV19 and TRBJ1-1; 7 bases match TRBD1. V was clipped by 8 bases and J by 0 bases; unmatched bases: 9. The germline V gene encodes CDR1 LNHDA and CDR2 SQIVND (reference sequence). This CDR3 region has 15 residues. The CDR3 reads CASAQDRIMNTEAFF. The CDR3 DNA reads as TGTGCCAGTGCCCAGGACAGGATCATGAACACTGAAGCTTTCTTT. Combining the CDR3 with reference TRBV19 and TRBJ1-1 gives the whole variable domain DGGITQSPKYLFRKEGQNVTLSCEQNLNHDAMYWYRQDPGQGLRLIYYSQIVNDFQKGDIAEGYSVSREKKESFPLTVTSAQKNPTAFYLCASAQDRIMNTEAFFGQGTRLTVV.

This chain links TRBV5-4 with TRBJ2-3; TRBD1 might be the D (5 bases). CDR1 is SGHNT and CDR2 is YYREEE in the germline V gene (reference sequence). This CDR3 region has 12 residues. V lost 0 bases to trimming and J lost 9 bases, with 8 bases between them. The CDR3 here is CASSLEGATQYF. DNA for the CDR3: TGTGCCAGCAGCTTGGAAGGGGCCACGCAGTATTTT.

V and J are TRBV11-2 and TRBJ1-2; possibly TRBD1 for D (5 bases). V was clipped by 0 bases and J by 8 bases, with 16 bases between them. Germline assignment: CDR1 SGHAT and CDR2 FQNNGV. This CDR3 has 15 residues. In nucleotides, the CDR3 is TGTGCCAGCAGCTTAGAGGCAGGGAGGCGTAACGGCTACACCTTC. It translates to CASSLEAGRRNGYTF.

The chain carries TRBV27 and TRBJ1-1; no reliable D call. Trimming removed 2 bases from V and 1 base from J, with 8 bases in between. This CDR3 comprises 14 residues. The V gene's germline CDR1 is MNHEY and CDR2 SMNVEV (reference sequence). CDR3 amino acids: CASSLTVRNTEAFF. CDR3 DNA sequence: TGTGCCAGCAGTTTAACCGTCAGGAACACTGAAGCTTTCTTT.